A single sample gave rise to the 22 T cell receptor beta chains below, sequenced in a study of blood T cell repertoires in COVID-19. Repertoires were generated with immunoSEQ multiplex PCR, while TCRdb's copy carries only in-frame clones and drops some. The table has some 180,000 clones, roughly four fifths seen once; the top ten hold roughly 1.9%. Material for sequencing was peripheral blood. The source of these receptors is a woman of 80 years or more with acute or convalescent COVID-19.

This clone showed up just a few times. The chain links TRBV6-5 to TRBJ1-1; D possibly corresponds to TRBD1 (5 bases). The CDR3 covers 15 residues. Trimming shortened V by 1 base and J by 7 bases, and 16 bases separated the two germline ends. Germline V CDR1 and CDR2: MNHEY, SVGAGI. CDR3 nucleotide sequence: TGTGCCAGCAGTTACTGGGGGGTTGGCAGTGGTGAAGCTTTCTTT. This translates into CASSYWGVGSGEAFF.

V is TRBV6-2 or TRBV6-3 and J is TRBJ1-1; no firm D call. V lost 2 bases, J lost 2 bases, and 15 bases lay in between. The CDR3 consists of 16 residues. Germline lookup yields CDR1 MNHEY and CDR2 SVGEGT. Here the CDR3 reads CASSYPPGVINTEAFF. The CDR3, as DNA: TGTGCCAGCAGTTACCCGCCTGGAGTAATAAACACTGAAGCTTTCTTT.

The CDR3 coding sequence is TGTGCCAGCACCAGCGGCAACTATGGCTACACCTTC. The encoded protein is CASTSGNYGYTF. The genes are TRBV28 and TRBJ1-2; D is uncertain. CDR1 and CDR2 (germline): MDHEN, SYDVKM. CDR3 length equals 12 residues. Trimming removed 7 bases at V and 2 bases at J, with 8 bases between.

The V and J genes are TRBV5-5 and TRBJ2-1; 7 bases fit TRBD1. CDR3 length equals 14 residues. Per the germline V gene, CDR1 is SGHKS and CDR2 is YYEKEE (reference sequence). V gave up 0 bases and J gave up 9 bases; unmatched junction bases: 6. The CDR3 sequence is CASSLGTGGSEQFF. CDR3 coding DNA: TGTGCCAGCAGCTTGGGGACAGGTGGTAGTGAGCAGTTCTTC.

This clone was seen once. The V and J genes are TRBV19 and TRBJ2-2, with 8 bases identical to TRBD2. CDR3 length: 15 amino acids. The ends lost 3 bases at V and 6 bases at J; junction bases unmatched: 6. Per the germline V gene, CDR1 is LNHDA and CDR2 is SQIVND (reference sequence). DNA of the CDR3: TGTGCCAGTAGTATTCTGACTAGCGATGCCGGGGAGCTGTTTTTT. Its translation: CASSILTSDAGELFF.

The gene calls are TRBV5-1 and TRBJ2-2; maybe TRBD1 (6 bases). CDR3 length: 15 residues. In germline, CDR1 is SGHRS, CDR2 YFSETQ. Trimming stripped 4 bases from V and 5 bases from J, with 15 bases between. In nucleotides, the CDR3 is TGCGCCAGCAGCGTTACAGGGCCGGGAACCGGGGAGCTGTTTTTT. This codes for CASSVTGPGTGELFF.

CDR3 nucleotide sequence: TGTGCCACCAGTGAGGCAGGGGTCTCCACAGATACGCAGTATTTT. It translates to CATSEAGVSTDTQYF. The J gene is TRBJ2-3, the V gene TRBV24-1; TRBD1 might be the D (6 bases). CDR1 and CDR2 (germline): KGHDR, SFDVKD. Trimming removed 4 bases from V and 2 bases from J, with 12 bases in between. The CDR3 is 15 residues long.

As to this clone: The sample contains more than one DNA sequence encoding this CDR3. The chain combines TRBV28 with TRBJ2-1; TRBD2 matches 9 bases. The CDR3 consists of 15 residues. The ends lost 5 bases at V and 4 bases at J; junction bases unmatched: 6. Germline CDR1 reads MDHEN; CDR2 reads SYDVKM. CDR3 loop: CASSPPAGGYNEQFF. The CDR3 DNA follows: TGTGCCAGCAGTCCTCCAGCGGGGGGTTACAATGAGCAGTTCTTC.

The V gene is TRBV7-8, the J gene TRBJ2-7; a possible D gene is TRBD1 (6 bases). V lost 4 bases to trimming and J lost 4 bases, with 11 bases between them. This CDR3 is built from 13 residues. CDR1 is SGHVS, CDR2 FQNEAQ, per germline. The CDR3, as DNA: TGTGCCAGCAGCTCGAGGACAGCTTACGAGCAGTACTTC. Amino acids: CASSSRTAYEQYF.

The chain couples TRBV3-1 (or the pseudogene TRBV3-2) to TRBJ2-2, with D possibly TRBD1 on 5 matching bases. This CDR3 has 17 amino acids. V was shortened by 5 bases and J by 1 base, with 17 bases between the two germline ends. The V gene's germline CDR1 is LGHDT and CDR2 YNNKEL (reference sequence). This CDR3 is CASSLGAGSLNTGELFF. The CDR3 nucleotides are TGTGCCAGCAGCTTAGGGGCAGGGTCTCTGAACACCGGGGAGCTGTTTTTT.

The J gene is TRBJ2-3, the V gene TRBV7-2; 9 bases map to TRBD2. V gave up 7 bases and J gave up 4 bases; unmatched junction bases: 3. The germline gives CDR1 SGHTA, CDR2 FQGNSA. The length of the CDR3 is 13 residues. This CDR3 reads CASKIAGADTQYF. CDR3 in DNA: TGTGCCAGCAAAATAGCGGGAGCAGATACGCAGTATTTT.

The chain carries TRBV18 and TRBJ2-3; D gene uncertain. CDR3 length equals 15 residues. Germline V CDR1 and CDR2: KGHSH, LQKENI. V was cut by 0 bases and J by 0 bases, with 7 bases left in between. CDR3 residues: CASSPPPGSTDTQYF. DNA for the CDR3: TGTGCCAGCTCACCACCTCCAGGAAGCACAGATACGCAGTATTTT. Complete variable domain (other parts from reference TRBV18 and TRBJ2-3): NAGVMQNPRHLVRRRGQEARLRCSPMKGHSHVYWYRQLPEEGLKFMVYLQKENIIDESGMPKERFSAEFPKEGPSILRIQQVVRGDSAAYFCASSPPPGSTDTQYFGPGTRLTVL.

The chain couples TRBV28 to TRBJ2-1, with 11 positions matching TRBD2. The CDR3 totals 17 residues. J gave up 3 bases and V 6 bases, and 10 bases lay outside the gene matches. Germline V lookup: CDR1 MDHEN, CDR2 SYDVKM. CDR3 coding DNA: TGTGCCAGCAGCCCCAGGATACTAGCGGGGGTCTACAATGAGCAGTTCTTC. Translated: CASSPRILAGVYNEQFF.

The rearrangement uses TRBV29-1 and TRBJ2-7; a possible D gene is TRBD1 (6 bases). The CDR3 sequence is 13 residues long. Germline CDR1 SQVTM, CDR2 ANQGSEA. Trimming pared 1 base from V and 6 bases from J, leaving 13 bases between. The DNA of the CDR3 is TGCAGCGTTGAAGTAGGCAGGGGTGGCGAGCAGTACTTC. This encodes CSVEVGRGGEQYF.

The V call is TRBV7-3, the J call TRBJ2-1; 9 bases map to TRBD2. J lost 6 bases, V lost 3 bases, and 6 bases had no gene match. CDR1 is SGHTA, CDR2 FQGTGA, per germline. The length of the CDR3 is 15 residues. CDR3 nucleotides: TGTGCCAGCAGCTTCGGGCGGGGGGGCCGCAATGAGCAGTTCTTC. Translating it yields CASSFGRGGRNEQFF.

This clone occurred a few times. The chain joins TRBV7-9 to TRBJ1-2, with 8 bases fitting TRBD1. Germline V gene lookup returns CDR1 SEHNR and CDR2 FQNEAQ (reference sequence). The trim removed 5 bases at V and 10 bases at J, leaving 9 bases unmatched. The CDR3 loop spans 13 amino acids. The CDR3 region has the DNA TGTGCCAGCAGCCACCGGGACAGGCCGAACTACACCTTC. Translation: CASSHRDRPNYTF.

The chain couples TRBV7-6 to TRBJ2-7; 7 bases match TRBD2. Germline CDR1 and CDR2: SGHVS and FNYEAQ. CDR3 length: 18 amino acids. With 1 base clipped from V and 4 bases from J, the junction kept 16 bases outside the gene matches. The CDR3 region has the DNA TGTGCCAGCAGCTTAGGGGTACGAGGAGGGAGGGCCTTTTACGAGCAGTACTTC. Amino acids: CASSLGVRGGRAFYEQYF. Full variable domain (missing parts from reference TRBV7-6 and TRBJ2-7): GAGVSQSPRYKVTKRGQDVALRCDPISGHVSLYWYRQALGQGPEFLTYFNYEAQQDKSGLPNDRFSAERPEGSISTLTIQRTEQRDSAMYRCASSLGVRGGRAFYEQYFGPGTRLTVT.

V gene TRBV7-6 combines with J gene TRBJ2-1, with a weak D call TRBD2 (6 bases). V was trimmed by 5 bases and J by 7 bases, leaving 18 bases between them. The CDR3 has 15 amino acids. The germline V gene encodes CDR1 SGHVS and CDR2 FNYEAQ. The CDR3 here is CASSTASGLGNEQFF. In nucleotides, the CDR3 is TGTGCCAGCAGCACCGCCAGCGGGTTAGGGAATGAGCAGTTCTTC.

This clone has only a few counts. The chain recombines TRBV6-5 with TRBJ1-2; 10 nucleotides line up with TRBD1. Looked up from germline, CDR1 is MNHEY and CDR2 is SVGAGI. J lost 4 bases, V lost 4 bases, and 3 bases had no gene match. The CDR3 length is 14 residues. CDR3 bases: TGTGCCAGCAGTTTGACAGGGGGCGTCTATGGCTACACCTTC. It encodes CASSLTGGVYGYTF.

In nucleotides, the CDR3 is TGTGCCAGCAGCCACCCCGGGGAGGACCCAAAAAACATTCAGTACTTC. The encoded protein is CASSHPGEDPKNIQYF. The gene calls are TRBV4-2 and TRBJ2-4; TRBD2 is a possible D gene (6 bases). Germline CDR1 reads LGHNA; CDR2 reads YNFKEQ. Trimming stripped 3 bases from V and 4 bases from J, with 16 bases between. The CDR3 extends over 16 amino acids.

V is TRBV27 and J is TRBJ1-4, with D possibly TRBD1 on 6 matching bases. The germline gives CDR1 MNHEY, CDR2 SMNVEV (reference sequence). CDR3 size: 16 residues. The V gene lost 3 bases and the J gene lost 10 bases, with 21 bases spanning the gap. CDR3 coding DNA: TGTGCCAGCAGTTTTCAACAGGGCCGCGCGGTGGGAAAACTGTTTTTT. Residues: CASSFQQGRAVGKLFF. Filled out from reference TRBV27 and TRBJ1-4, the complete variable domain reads EAQVTQNPRYLITVTGKKLTVTCSQNMNHEYMSWYRQDPGLGLRQIYYSMNVEVTDKGDVPEGYKVSRKEKRNFPLILESPSPNQTSLYFCASSFQQGRAVGKLFFGSGTQLSVL.

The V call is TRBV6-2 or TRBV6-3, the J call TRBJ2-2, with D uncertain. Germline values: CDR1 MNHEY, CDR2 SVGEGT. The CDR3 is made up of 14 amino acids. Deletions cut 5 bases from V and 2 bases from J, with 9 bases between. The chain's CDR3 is CASSLLTNTGELFF. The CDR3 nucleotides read TGTGCCAGCAGTCTATTGACAAACACCGGGGAGCTGTTTTTT.